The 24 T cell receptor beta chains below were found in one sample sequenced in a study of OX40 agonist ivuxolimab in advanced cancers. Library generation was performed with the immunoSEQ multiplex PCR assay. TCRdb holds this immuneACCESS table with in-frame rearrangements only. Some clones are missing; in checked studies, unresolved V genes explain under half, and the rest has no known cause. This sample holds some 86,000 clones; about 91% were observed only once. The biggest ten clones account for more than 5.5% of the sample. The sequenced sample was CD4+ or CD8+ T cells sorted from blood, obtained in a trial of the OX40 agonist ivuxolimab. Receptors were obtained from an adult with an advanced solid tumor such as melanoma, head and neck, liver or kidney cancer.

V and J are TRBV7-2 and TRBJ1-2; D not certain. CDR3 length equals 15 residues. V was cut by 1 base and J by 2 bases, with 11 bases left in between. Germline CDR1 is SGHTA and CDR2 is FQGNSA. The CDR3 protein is CASSLVSAENYGYTF. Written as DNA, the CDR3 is TGTGCCAGCAGCTTAGTTTCGGCGGAGAACTATGGCTACACCTTC.

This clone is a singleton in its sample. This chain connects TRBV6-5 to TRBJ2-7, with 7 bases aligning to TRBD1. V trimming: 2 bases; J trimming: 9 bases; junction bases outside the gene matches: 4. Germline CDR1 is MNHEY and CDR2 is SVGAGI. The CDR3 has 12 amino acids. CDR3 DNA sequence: TGTGCCAGCAGTTACCTGACAGGGATGCAGTACTTC. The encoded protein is CASSYLTGMQYF.

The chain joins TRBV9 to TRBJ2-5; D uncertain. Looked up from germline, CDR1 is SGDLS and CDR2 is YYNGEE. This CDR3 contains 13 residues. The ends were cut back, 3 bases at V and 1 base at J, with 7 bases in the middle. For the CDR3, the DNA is TGTGCCAGCAGCGAGGCCCCCCAAGAGACCCAGTACTTC. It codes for CASSEAPQETQYF.

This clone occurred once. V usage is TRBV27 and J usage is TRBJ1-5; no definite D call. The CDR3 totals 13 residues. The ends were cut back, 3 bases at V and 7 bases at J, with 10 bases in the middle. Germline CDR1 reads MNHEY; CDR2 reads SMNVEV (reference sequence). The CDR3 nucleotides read TGTGCCAGCAGTTTCGGTGGCGGCCAGCCCCAGCATTTT. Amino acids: CASSFGGGQPQHF.

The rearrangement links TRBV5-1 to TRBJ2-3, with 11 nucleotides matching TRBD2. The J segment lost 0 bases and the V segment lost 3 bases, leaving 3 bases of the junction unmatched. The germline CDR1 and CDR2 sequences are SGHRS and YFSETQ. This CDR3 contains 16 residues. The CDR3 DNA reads TGCGCCAGCAGCTGGGGACTAGCGGAAAGCACAGATACGCAGTATTTT. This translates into CASSWGLAESTDTQYF.

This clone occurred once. The CDR3 DNA sequence: TGCAGCGTTACTATGACTAGCGGGACGGTTGATACGCAGTATTTT. Its translation is CSVTMTSGTVDTQYF. The genes are TRBV29-1 and TRBJ2-3, with TRBD2 identical over 11 bases. CDR3 length: 15 residues. Trimming at V came to 5 bases and at J to 6 bases, leaving 10 bases not matched to a gene. Germline V gene lookup returns CDR1 SQVTM and CDR2 ANQGSEA.

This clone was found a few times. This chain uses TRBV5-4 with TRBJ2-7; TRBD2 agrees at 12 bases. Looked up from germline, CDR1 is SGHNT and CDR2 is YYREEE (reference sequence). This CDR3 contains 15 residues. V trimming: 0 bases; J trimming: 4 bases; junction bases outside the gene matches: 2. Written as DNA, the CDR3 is TGTGCCAGCAGCTTGGCACTAGCGGGAGGTTACGAGCAGTACTTC. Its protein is CASSLALAGGYEQYF.

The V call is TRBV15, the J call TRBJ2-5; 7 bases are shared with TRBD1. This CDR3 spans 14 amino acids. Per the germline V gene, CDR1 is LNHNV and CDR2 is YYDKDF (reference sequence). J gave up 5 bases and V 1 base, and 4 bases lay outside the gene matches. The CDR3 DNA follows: TGTGCCACCAGCAGAGGACAGGGTCAGGAGACCCAGTACTTC. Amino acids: CATSRGQGQETQYF.

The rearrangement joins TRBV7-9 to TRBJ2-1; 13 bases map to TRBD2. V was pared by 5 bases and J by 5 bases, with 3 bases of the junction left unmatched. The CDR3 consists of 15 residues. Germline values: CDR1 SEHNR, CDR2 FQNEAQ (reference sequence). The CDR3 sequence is CASSRTSGRDNEQFF. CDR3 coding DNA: TGTGCCAGCAGCCGCACTAGCGGGAGGGACAATGAGCAGTTCTTC.

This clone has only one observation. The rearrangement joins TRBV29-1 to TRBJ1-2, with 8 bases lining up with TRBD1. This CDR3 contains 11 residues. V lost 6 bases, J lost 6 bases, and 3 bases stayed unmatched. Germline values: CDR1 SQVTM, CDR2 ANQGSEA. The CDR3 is CSVRQGNGYTF. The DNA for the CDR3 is TGCAGCGTCCGACAGGGGAATGGCTACACCTTC.

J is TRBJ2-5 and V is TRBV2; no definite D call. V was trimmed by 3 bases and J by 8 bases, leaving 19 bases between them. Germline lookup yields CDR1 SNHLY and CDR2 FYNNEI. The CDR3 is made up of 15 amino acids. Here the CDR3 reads CASSDPPAVMQTQYF. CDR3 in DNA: TGTGCCAGCAGTGATCCCCCCGCAGTCATGCAAACCCAGTACTTC. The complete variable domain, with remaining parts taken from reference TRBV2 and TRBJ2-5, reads EPEVTQTPSHQVTQMGQEVILRCVPISNHLYFYWYRQILGQKVEFLVSFYNNEISEKSEIFDDQFSVERPDGSNFTLKIRSTKLEDSAMYFCASSDPPAVMQTQYFGPGTRLLVL.

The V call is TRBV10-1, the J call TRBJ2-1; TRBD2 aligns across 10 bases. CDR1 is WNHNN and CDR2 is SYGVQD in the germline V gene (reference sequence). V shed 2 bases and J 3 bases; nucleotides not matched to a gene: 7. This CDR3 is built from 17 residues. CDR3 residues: CASSEGTLAGVYNEQFF. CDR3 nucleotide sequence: TGCGCCAGCAGTGAGGGGACCCTAGCGGGAGTCTACAATGAGCAGTTCTTC.

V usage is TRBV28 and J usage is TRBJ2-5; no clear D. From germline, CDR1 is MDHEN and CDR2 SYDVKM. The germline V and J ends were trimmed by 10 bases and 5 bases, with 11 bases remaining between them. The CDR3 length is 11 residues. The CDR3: CATGRLETQYF. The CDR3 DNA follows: TGTGCCACCGGTCGGTTGGAGACCCAGTACTTC.

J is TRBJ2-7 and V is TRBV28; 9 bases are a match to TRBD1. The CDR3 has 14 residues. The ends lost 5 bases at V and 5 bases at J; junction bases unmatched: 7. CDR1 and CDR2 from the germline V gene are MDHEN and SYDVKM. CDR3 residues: CASSLQGARNEQYF. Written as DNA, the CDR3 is TGTGCCAGCAGTCTACAGGGGGCTCGGAACGAGCAGTACTTC.

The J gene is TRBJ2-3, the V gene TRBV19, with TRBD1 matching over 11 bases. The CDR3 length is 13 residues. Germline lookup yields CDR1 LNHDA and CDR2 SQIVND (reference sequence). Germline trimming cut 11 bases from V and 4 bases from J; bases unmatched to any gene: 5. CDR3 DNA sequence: TGTGCCGGCCGGGACAGGGGGTCAGATACGCAGTATTTT. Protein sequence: CAGRDRGSDTQYF.

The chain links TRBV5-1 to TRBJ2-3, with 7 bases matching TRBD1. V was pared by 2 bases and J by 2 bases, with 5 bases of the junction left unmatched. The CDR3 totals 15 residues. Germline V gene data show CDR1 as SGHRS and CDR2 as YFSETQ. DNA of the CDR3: TGCGCCAGCAGCTTAACAGGGGAGTTCACAGATACGCAGTATTTT. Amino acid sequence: CASSLTGEFTDTQYF. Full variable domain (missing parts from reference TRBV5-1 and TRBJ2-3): KAGVTQTPRYLIKTRGQQVTLSCSPISGHRSVSWYQQTPGQGLQFLFEYFSETQRNKGNFPGRFSGRQFSNSRSEMNVSTLELGDSALYLCASSLTGEFTDTQYFGPGTRLTVL.

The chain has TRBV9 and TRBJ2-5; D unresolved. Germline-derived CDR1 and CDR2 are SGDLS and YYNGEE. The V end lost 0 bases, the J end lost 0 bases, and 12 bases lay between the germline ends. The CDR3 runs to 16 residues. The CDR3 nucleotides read TGTGCCAGCAGCGTAGAGCCTTTGCGGTACCAAGAGACCCAGTACTTC. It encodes CASSVEPLRYQETQYF.

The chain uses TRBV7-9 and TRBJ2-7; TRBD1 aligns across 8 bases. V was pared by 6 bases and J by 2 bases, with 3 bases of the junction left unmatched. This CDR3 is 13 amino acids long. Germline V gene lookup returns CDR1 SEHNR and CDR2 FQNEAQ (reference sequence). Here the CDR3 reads CASSQGAAYEQYF. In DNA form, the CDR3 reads TGTGCCAGCAGTCAGGGGGCAGCCTACGAGCAGTACTTC.

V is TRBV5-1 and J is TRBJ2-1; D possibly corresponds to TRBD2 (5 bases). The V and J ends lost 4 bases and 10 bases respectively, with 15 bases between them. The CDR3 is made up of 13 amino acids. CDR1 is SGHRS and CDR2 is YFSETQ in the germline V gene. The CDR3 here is CASSPNLAREQFF. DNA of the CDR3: TGCGCCAGCAGCCCCAATCTAGCAAGGGAGCAGTTCTTC.

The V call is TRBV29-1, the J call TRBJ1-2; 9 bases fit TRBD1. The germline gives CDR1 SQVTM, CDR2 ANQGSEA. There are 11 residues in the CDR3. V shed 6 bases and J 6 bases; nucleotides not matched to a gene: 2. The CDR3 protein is CSVDRGNGYTF. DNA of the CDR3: TGCAGCGTCGACAGGGGGAATGGCTACACCTTC.

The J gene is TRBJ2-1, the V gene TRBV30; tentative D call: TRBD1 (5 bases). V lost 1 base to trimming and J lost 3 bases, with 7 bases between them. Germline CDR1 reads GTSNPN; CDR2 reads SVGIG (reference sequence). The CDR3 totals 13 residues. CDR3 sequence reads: CAWSEGNYNEQFF. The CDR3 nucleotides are TGTGCCTGGAGTGAGGGGAACTACAATGAGCAGTTCTTC.

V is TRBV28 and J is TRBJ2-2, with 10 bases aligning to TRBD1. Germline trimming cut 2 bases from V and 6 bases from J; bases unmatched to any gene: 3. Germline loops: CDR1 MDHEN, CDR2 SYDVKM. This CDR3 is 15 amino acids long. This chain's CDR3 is CASSLMGQGPGELFF. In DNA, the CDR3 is TGTGCCAGCAGTTTAATGGGACAGGGGCCCGGGGAGCTGTTTTTT.

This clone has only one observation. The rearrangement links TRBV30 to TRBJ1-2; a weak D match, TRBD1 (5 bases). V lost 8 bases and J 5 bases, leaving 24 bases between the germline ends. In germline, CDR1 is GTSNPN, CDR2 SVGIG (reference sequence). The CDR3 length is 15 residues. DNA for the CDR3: TGTGCCACCACACCGAACCTGGGACGGATATATGGCTACACCTTC. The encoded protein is CATTPNLGRIYGYTF.

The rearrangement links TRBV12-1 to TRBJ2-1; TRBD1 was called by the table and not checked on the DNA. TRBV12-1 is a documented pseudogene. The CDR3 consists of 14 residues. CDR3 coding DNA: TGTGCCAGCAGCGTCCGGGACAGGGTCAATGAGCAGTTCTTC. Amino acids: CASSVRDRVNEQFF.